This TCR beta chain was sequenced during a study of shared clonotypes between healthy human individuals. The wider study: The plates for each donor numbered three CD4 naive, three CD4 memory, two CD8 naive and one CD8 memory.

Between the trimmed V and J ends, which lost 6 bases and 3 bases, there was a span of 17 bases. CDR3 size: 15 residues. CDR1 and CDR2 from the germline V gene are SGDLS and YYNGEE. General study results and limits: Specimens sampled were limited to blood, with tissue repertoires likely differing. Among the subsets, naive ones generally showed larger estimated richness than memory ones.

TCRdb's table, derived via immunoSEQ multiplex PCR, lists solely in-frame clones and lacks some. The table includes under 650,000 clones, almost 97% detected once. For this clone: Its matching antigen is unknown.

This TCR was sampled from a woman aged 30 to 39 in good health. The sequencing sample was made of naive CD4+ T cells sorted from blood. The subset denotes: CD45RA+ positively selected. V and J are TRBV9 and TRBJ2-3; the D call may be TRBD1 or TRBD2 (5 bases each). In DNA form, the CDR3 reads TGTGCCAGCACCCCACGGGGCAACCCGACAGATACGCAGTATTTT. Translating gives CASTPRGNPTDTQYF.